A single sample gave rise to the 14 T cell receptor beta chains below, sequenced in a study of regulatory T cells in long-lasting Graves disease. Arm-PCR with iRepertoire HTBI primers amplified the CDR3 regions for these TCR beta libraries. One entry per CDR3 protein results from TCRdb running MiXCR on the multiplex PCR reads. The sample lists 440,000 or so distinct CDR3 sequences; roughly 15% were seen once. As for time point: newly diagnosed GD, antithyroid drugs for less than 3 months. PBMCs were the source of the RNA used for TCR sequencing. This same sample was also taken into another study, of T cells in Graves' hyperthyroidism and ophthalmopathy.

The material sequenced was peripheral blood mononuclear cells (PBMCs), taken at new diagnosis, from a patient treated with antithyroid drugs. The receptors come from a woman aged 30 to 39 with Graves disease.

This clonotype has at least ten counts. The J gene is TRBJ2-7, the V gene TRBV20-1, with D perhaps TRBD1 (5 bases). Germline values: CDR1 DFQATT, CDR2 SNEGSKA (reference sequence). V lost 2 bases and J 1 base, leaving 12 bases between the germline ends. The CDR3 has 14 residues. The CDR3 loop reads CSARRRQLSYEQYF. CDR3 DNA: TGCAGTGCTAGACGCCGACAGCTATCCTACGAGCAGTACTTC.

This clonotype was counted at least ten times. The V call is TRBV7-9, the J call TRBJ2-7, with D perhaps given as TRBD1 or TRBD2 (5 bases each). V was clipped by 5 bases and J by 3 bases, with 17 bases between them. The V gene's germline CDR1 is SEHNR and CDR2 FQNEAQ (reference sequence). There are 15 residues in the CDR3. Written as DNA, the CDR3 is TGTGCCAGCAGCCCCGGGGCCGAAGCAAGCTACGAGCAGTACTTC. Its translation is CASSPGAEASYEQYF.

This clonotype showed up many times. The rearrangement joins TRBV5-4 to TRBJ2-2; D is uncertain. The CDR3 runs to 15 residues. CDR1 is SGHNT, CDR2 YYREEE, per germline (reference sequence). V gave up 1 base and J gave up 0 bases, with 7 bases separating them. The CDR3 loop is CASSLTTANTGELFF. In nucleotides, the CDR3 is TGTGCCAGCAGCTTGACCACAGCGAACACCGGGGAGCTGTTTTTT.

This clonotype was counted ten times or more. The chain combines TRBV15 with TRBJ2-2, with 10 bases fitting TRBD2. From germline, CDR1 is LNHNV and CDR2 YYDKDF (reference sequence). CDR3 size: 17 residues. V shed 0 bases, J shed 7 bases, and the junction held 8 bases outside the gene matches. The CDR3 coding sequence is TGTGCCACCAGCAGAGATGAGGTAGCGGGAGGCAGCGGGGAGCTGTTTTTT. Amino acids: CATSRDEVAGGSGELFF.

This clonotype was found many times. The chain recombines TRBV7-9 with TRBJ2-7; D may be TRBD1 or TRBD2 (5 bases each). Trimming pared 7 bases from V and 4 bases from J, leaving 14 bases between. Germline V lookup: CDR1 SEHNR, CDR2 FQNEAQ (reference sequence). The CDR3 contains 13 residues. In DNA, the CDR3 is TGTGCCAGCACCACGAAGGGACGGTACGAGCAGTACTTC. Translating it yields CASTTKGRYEQYF.

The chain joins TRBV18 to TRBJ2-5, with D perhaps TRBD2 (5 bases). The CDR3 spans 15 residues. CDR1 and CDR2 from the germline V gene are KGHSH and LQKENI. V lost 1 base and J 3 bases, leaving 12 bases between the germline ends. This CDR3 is CASSPQYGIEETQYF. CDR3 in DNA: TGTGCCAGCTCACCACAATACGGGATAGAAGAGACCCAGTACTTC.

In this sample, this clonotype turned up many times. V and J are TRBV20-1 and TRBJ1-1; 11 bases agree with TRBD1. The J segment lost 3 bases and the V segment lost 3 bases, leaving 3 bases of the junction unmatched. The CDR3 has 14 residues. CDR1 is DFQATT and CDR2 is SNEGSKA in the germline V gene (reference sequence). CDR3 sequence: CSASPGQGDTEAFF. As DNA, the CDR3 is TGCAGTGCTAGCCCGGGACAGGGGGACACTGAAGCTTTCTTT.

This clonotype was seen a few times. For the CDR3, the DNA is TGTGCCATCAGGGACGGGACTACTACGGAAAAACTGTTTTTT. Translation gives CAIRDGTTTEKLFF. The chain combines TRBV10-3 with TRBJ1-4, with D possibly matching TRBD1 (5 bases). The CDR3 consists of 14 residues. Germline CDR1 reads ENHRY; CDR2 reads SYGVKD. V lost 6 bases and J lost 8, with 16 bases in between.

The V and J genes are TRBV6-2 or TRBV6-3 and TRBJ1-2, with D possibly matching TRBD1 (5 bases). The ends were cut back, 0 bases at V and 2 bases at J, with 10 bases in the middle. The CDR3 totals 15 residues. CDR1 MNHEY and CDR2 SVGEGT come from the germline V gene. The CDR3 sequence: CASSYSRGGNYGYTF. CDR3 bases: TGTGCCAGCAGTTACTCGAGGGGAGGGAACTATGGCTACACCTTC.

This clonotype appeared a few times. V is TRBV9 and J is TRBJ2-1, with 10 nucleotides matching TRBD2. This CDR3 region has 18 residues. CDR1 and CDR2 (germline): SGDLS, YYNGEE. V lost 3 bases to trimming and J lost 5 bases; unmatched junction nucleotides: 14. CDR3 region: CASSGTTSGWEWDNEQFF. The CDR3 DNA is TGTGCCAGCAGCGGAACGACTAGCGGGTGGGAGTGGGACAATGAGCAGTTCTTC.

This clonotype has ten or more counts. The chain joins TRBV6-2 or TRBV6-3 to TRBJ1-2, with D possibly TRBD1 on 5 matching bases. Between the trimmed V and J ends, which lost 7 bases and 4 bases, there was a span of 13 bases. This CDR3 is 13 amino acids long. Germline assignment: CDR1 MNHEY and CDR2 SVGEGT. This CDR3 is CASMRDRGYGYTF. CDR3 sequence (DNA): TGTGCCAGCATGCGCGACAGAGGCTATGGCTACACCTTC.

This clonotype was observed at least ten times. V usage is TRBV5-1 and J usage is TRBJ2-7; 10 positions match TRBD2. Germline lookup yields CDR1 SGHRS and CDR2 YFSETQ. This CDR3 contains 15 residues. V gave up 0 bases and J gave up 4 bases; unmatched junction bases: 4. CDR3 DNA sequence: TGCGCCAGCAGCTTGGTGAGCGGGAGGGCTTACGAGCAGTACTTC. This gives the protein CASSLVSGRAYEQYF.

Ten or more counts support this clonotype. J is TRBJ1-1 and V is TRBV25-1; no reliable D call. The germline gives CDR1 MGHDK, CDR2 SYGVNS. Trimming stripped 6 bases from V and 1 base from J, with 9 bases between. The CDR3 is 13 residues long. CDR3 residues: CASSVGENTEAFF. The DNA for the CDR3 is TGTGCCAGCAGCGTAGGCGAGAACACTGAAGCTTTCTTT.

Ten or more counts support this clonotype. Here the CDR3 reads CASSFSDTQYF. The CDR3 DNA is TGTGCCAGCAGTTTTTCAGATACGCAGTATTTT. The rearrangement uses TRBV7-2 and TRBJ2-3; no definite D call. Germline values: CDR1 SGHTA, CDR2 FQGNSA. This CDR3 is 11 amino acids long. Between the trimmed V and J ends, which lost 6 bases and 4 bases, there was a span of 5 bases.